The 14 T cell receptor beta chains listed next were all sequenced from one sample in a study of OX40 agonist ivuxolimab in advanced cancers. Sequencing was performed with immunoSEQ multiplex PCR; in TCRdb, only in-frame clones are kept and a portion is missing. Of about 86,000 clones listed, roughly nine tenths are singletons. The sequencing used CD4+ or CD8+ T cells sorted from blood, collected in a trial of the OX40 agonist ivuxolimab. These receptors were obtained from an adult with an advanced solid tumor such as melanoma, head and neck, liver or kidney cancer.

This chain links TRBV29-1 with TRBJ2-1; 7 bases line up with TRBD2. With 5 bases clipped from V and 6 bases from J, the junction kept 22 bases outside the gene matches. Per the germline V gene, CDR1 is SQVTM and CDR2 is ANQGSEA. The CDR3 sequence is 18 residues long. The CDR3 coding sequence is TGCAGCGTTCCTCAGGGTGGGGCGGGAGTTGAGGGGTTCAATGAGCAGTTCTTC. Its translation is CSVPQGGAGVEGFNEQFF.

V and J are TRBV30 and TRBJ1-1; D remains unclear. Trimming took off 0 bases at V and 7 bases at J, with 15 bases between the two ends. CDR3 size: 14 residues. Germline V gene lookup returns CDR1 GTSNPN and CDR2 SVGIG (reference sequence). Here the CDR3 reads CAWSVMRKRNEAFF. Here the CDR3 DNA reads TGTGCCTGGAGTGTAATGAGAAAACGGAATGAAGCTTTCTTT. The full variable domain, in which reference TRBV30 and TRBJ1-1 provide the parts outside the CDR3, is SQTIHQWPATLVQPVGSPLSLECTVEGTSNPNLYWYRQAAGRGLQLLFYSVGIGQISSEVPQNLSASRPQDRQFILSSKKLLLSDSGFYLCAWSVMRKRNEAFFGQGTRLTVV.

The gene calls are TRBV2 and TRBJ2-7; 9 nucleotides match TRBD1. After removal of 7 bases from V and 3 bases from J, the junction contained 1 base not matched to a gene. Germline values: CDR1 SNHLY, CDR2 FYNNEI. The CDR3 has 12 residues. CDR3 sequence: CASTTGGYEQYF. CDR3 DNA: TGTGCCAGCACGACAGGGGGCTACGAGCAGTACTTC.

The chain recombines TRBV28 with TRBJ1-2; D not certain. Germline lookup yields CDR1 MDHEN and CDR2 SYDVKM. This CDR3 has 17 residues. Trimming stripped 4 bases from V and 4 bases from J, with 22 bases between. CDR3 residues: CASSSTDRVTYGYGYTF. The CDR3 region has the DNA TGTGCCAGCAGTTCTACTGACCGGGTGACCTATGGCTATGGCTACACCTTC.

The chain carries TRBV5-4 and TRBJ2-1; D gene uncertain. The V gene's germline CDR1 is SGHNT and CDR2 YYREEE (reference sequence). V lost 0 bases to trimming and J lost 8 bases, with 12 bases between them. CDR3 length equals 14 residues. This chain's CDR3 is CASSLVLSIDEQFF. Here the CDR3 DNA reads TGTGCCAGCAGCTTGGTGCTCTCGATCGATGAGCAGTTCTTC.

Notes on this clone: The junction departs from the called germline gene at one end, perhaps through a read error. DNA for the CDR3: TGTGCTAGCAGCTTCGCCCCGTCCCCGGAGGAGACCCAGTACTTC. Amino acids: CASSFAPSPEETQYF. V gene TRBV7-7 combines with J gene TRBJ2-5; D is undetermined. CDR1 is SSHAT and CDR2 is FNYEAQ in the germline V gene (reference sequence). This CDR3 comprises 15 residues.

The genes are TRBV7-9 and TRBJ2-1; TRBD2 aligns across 10 bases. CDR3 size: 14 residues. Germline lookup yields CDR1 SEHNR and CDR2 FQNEAQ (reference sequence). The junction had 7 bases not matched to a gene; V was cut back by 6 bases and J by 8 bases. In DNA, the CDR3 is TGTGCCAGCAGGAGGGGACTAGCGAAGCATGAGCAGTTCTTC. Protein product: CASRRGLAKHEQFF.

This chain connects TRBV5-1 to TRBJ1-1, with D perhaps matching TRBD1 (6 bases). Germline V gene data show CDR1 as SGHRS and CDR2 as YFSETQ. CDR3 size: 14 residues. With 5 bases removed from V and 0 bases from J, the gap between germline ends came to 11 bases. The CDR3 DNA reads TGCGCCAGCAGGCTCAGGGGTCTGAACACTGAAGCTTTCTTT. Its protein is CASRLRGLNTEAFF.

The chain joins TRBV9 to TRBJ2-7; 11 nucleotides align to TRBD2. Germline V CDR1 and CDR2: SGDLS, YYNGEE. The length of the CDR3 is 15 residues. The trim removed 3 bases at V and 0 bases at J, leaving 2 bases unmatched. Here the CDR3 reads CASSAGLAASYEQYF. CDR3 bases: TGTGCCAGCAGCGCGGGACTAGCGGCCTCCTACGAGCAGTACTTC.

The chain combines TRBV6-1 with TRBJ1-1; possible D gene TRBD1, 5 bases. Germline V gene lookup returns CDR1 MNHNS and CDR2 SASEGT. V was trimmed by 10 bases and J by 6 bases, leaving 18 bases between them. The CDR3 sequence is 13 residues long. CDR3 DNA sequence: TGTGCCACCTCCAGGGACGCCGGGGCTGAAGCTTTCTTT. It encodes CATSRDAGAEAFF.

The chain recombines TRBV5-8 with TRBJ2-7; tentatively, D is TRBD1 (5 bases). Germline CDR1 and CDR2: SGHTS and YDEGEE. Deletions cut 7 bases from V and 3 bases from J, with 11 bases between. This CDR3 has 12 residues. In DNA form, the CDR3 reads TGTGCCAGCCCCAGGGATTACTACGAGCAGTACTTC. It is translated as CASPRDYYEQYF.

The V gene is TRBV27, the J gene TRBJ2-3; perhaps TRBD2 as D (6 bases). Germline CDR1 and CDR2: MNHEY and SMNVEV (reference sequence). The length of the CDR3 is 16 residues. Trimming shortened V by 3 bases and J by 1 base, and 14 bases separated the two germline ends. For the CDR3, the DNA is TGTGCCAGCAGTTTCTTTTCCGGGGGAGGCACAGATACGCAGTATTTT. It encodes CASSFFSGGGTDTQYF.

Details on this clone: Other nucleotide sequences from this sample produce the same CDR3. The chain joins TRBV9 to TRBJ2-7; 7 bases line up with TRBD2. Germline V lookup: CDR1 SGDLS, CDR2 YYNGEE. J was trimmed by 2 bases and V by 0 bases; bases with no gene match: 2. The CDR3 has 14 amino acids. The CDR3 DNA reads TGTGCCAGCAGCGTAGGCGGGAGTCCCTACGAGCAGTACTTC. It yields the protein CASSVGGSPYEQYF.

This chain joins TRBV11-3 and TRBJ1-1; the D is unclear. Germline CDR1 is SGHNT and CDR2 is YENEEA. Trimming stripped 0 bases from V and 6 bases from J, with 8 bases between. CDR3 length: 13 amino acids. The CDR3 sequence: CASSLELASEAFF. The CDR3 DNA reads TGTGCCAGCAGCTTAGAACTCGCTTCTGAAGCTTTCTTT.